This T cell receptor beta chain was captured in a study of shared clonotypes between healthy human individuals. Per the germline V gene, CDR1 is SGHNT and CDR2 is YYREEE (reference sequence). The CDR3 spans 13 residues. The V end lost 0 bases, the J end lost 4 bases, and 7 bases lay between the germline ends. Profiled with immunoSEQ multiplex PCR; TCRdb holds only in-frame clones, not every one. The table records about half a million clones, approximately 71% of them present only once. The receptor was isolated from a middle-aged woman in good health. Some clones in this sample may be carry-over from other donors' samples. The chain has TRBV5-4 and TRBJ1-1; no reliable D call. The sequencing input was PBMCs. The CDR3 DNA sequence: TGTGCCAGCAGCTTGGAAGGTGGCACTGAAGCTTTCTTT. Its protein product is CASSLEGGTEAFF. Full variable domain (outside the CDR3, taken from reference TRBV5-4 and TRBJ1-1): ETGVTQSPTHLIKTRGQQVTLRCSSQSGHNTVSWYQQALGQGPQFIFQYYREEENGRGNFPPRFSGLQFPNYSSELNVNALELDDSALYLCASSLEGGTEAFFGQGTRLTVV.